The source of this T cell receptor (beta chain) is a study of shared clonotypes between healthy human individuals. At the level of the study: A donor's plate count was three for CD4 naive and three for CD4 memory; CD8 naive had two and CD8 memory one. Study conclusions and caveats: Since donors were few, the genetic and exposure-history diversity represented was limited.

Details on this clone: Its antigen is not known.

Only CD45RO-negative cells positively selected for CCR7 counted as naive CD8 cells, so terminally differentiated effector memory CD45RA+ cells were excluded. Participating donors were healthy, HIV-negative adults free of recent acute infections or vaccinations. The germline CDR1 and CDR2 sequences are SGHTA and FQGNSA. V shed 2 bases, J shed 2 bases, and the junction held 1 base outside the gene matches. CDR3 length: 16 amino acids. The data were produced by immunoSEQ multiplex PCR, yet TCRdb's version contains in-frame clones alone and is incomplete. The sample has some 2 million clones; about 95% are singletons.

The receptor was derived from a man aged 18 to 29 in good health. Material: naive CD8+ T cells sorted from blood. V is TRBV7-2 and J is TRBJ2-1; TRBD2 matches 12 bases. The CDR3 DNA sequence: TGTGCCAGCAGCTTACGGACTAGCGGGACCTACAATGAGCAGTTCTTC. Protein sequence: CASSLRTSGTYNEQFF.